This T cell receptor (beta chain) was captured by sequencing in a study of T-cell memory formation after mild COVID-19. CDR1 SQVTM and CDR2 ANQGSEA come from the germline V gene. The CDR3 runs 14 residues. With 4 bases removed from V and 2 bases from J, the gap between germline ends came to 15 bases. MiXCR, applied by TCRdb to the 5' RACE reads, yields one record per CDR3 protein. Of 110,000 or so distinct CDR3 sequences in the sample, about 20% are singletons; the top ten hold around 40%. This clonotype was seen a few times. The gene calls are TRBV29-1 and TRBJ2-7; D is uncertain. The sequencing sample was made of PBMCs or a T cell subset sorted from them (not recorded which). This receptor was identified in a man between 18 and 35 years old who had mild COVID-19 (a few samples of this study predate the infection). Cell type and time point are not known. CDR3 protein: CSVVFGDLTYEQYF. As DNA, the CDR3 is TGCAGCGTTGTGTTTGGGGATTTAACCTACGAGCAGTACTTC.